One sample yielded the 8 T cell receptor beta chains listed below, sequenced in a study of blood T cell repertoires in COVID-19. Clones were read by immunoSEQ multiplex PCR, and TCRdb kept only the in-frame ones, dropping some. This sample has roughly 100,000 clones, with about 85% found just once. Specimen: peripheral blood. These TCRs come from a man aged 50 to 60 with active COVID-19.

Written as DNA, the CDR3 is TGTGCCAGCAGTTACTCGAATTTCGGAGCTACAGATACGCAGTATTTT. It yields the protein CASSYSNFGATDTQYF. The chain carries TRBV6-5 and TRBJ2-3; no clear D. CDR1 is MNHEY, CDR2 SVGAGI, per germline. CDR3 length: 16 residues. V lost 0 bases to trimming and J lost 3 bases, with 13 bases between them.

The chain links TRBV12-5 to TRBJ1-1; no reliable D call. CDR1 and CDR2 from the germline V gene are LGHNT and FRNRAP. V lost 2 bases and J 8 bases, leaving 6 bases between the germline ends. This CDR3 contains 11 residues. DNA of the CDR3: TGTGCTAGTGGTTTGTTGCAGGAAGCTTTCTTT. Translation: CASGLLQEAFF.

J is TRBJ1-1 and V is TRBV10-3; D is undetermined. The germline V and J ends were trimmed by 6 bases and 1 base, with 12 bases remaining between them. The CDR3 consists of 14 residues. Looked up from germline, CDR1 is ENHRY and CDR2 is SYGVKD. The CDR3 sequence is CAIRGGRTNTEAFF. The CDR3 coding sequence is TGTGCCATCAGGGGAGGCAGGACGAACACTGAAGCTTTCTTT.

V usage is TRBV19 and J usage is TRBJ1-1; D uncertain. The CDR3 is 14 residues long. The V end was cut by 8 bases, the J end by 1 base, with 14 bases between. Germline loops: CDR1 LNHDA, CDR2 SQIVND (reference sequence). Here the CDR3 reads CASRGSGRNTEAFF. The CDR3 DNA is TGTGCCAGTCGGGGAAGCGGTAGGAACACTGAAGCTTTCTTT. Filled out from reference TRBV19 and TRBJ1-1, the complete variable domain reads DGGITQSPKYLFRKEGQNVTLSCEQNLNHDAMYWYRQDPGQGLRLIYYSQIVNDFQKGDIAEGYSVSREKKESFPLTVTSAQKNPTAFYLCASRGSGRNTEAFFGQGTRLTVV.

The J gene is TRBJ2-7, the V gene TRBV11-2, with D perhaps matching TRBD1 (6 bases). The CDR3 covers 13 residues. V was clipped by 5 bases and J by 2 bases, with 10 bases between them. The germline gives CDR1 SGHAT, CDR2 FQNNGV. CDR3 region: CASSLTGTYEQYF. The CDR3 bases are TGTGCCAGCAGCCTGACAGGCACCTACGAGCAGTACTTC.

The chain couples TRBV27 to TRBJ2-5; 8 nucleotides agree with TRBD2. The CDR3 runs 17 residues. The germline CDR1 and CDR2 sequences are MNHEY and SMNVEV (reference sequence). V lost 5 bases and J lost 6; bases outside the gene matches: 17. The CDR3: CASSPRDSGARGQTQYF. CDR3 nucleotide sequence: TGTGCCAGCAGTCCTCGGGATAGCGGGGCCCGGGGGCAGACCCAGTACTTC.

The J gene is TRBJ2-7, the V gene TRBV4-1; TRBD2 matches at 9 bases. Losses at the gene ends were 4 bases for V and 2 bases for J; bases not matched to a gene: 3. The CDR3 is 14 amino acids. The V gene's germline CDR1 is MGHRA and CDR2 YSYEKL. For the CDR3, the DNA is TGCGCCAGCAGCCCGGGACTAGCCGCCTACGAGCAGTACTTC. Amino acid sequence: CASSPGLAAYEQYF.

The chain has TRBV10-3 and TRBJ1-1; 11 bases agree with TRBD1. Unmatched junction bases numbered 10, after V lost 6 bases and J lost 4 bases. The germline CDR1 and CDR2 sequences are ENHRY and SYGVKD. CDR3 length: 16 amino acids. This CDR3 reads CAISPTGTGGRTEAFF. As DNA, the CDR3 is TGTGCCATCAGCCCTACCGGGACAGGGGGGCGCACTGAAGCTTTCTTT.